The T cell receptor (beta chain) under discussion was sequenced for a study of identical twins. Regarding the study as a whole: Some out-of-frame alpha sequences were shared by twins, and these showed excess low generation probability.

Template switching introduced a universal primer site, and the cDNA bore unique molecular identifiers. Each CDR3 protein gets one entry after TCRdb re-called the 5' RACE reads with MiXCR. There are more than 400,000 distinct CDR3 sequences in the sample; over 12% occur only once, and about 0.47% lies in the top ten. To note about this clonotype: Its antigen remains unidentified.

V was clipped by 1 base and J by 9 bases, with 16 bases between them. Germline V gene lookup returns CDR1 DFQATT and CDR2 SNEGSKA (reference sequence). The CDR3 sequence is 14 residues long. Another study also made use of these data, one on yellow fever vaccine responses in identical twins.

V is TRBV20-1 and J is TRBJ2-1; possibly TRBD1 for D (6 bases). The sequencing sample was made of CD4+ T cells sorted from blood. The source of this sequence is a woman aged 18 to 35 in good health. The CDR3 coding sequence is TGCAGTGCTAGAGTCGCCAGGGGCTTGAGTGAGCAGTTCTTC. Residues: CSARVARGLSEQFF.